The entry below gives a single T cell receptor beta chain sequence along with its context. Its antigen is not identified. The data stem from a study of cytomegalovirus exposure and HLA in healthy donors. Broader study findings: Some public TCRs appeared in many individuals, while most sequences were rare.

Clones were sequenced by immunoSEQ multiplex PCR, and TCRdb holds only the in-frame ones, with some missing. The top ten clones hold around 3% of a sample with 70,000 to 90,000 clones, around 85% of them seen once. CDR3 length: 15 amino acids. The V end was cut by 5 bases, the J end by 3 bases, with 14 bases between. From germline, CDR1 is MNHEY and CDR2 SVGAGI. What was sequenced was PBMCs. This clonotype originated in a young man in good health and CMV-seronegative. The rearrangement uses TRBV6-5 and TRBJ2-1; D might be TRBD1 (6 bases). The CDR3 nucleotides read TGTGCCAGCAGTCGAACCCCACAGGGCTACAATGAGCAGTTCTTC. It is translated as CASSRTPQGYNEQFF.